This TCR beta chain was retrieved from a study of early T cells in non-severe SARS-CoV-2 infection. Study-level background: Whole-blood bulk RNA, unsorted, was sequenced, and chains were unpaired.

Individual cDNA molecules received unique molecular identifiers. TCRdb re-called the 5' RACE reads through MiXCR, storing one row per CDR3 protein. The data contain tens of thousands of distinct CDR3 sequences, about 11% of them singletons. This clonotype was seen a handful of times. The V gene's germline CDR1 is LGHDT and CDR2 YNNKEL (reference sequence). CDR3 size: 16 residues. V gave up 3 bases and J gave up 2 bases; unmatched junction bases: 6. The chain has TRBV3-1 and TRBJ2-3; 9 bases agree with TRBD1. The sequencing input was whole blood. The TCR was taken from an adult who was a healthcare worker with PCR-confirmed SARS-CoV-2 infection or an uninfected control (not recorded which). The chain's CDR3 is CASSQGQGPTTDTQYF. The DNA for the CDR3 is TGTGCCAGCAGCCAGGGACAGGGACCGACCACAGATACGCAGTATTTT.